This T cell receptor beta chain derives from a study of post-analysis software for immune sequencing data. Sequencing libraries made from TCR beta cDNA carried unique molecular identifiers. TCRdb ran MiXCR on the PCR reads and lists one entry per CDR3 protein. The sample has roughly 700,000 distinct CDR3 sequences, about 32% seen once. This CDR3 has 14 residues. CDR1 and CDR2 (germline): ENHRY, SYGVKD. The germline V and J ends were trimmed by 4 bases and 0 bases, with 9 bases remaining between them. Only a few counts were recorded for this clonotype. The antigen is unknown. Overall study findings and caveats: A few TRBV segments occurring more often in patients than controls included TRBV5-6, TRBV5-1 and TRBV20-1.

The chain has TRBV10-3 and TRBJ1-2, with D uncertain. Sequenced: blood. The sequence came from a girl aged 5-17 years with multiple sclerosis. This CDR3 is CAISVGQANYGYTF. The CDR3 DNA reads as TGTGCCATCAGTGTAGGTCAGGCTAACTATGGCTACACCTTC.